This paragraph covers one T cell receptor beta chain sequence. The CDR3 totals 13 residues. Deletions cut 6 bases from V and 5 bases from J, with 13 bases between. Germline V gene data show CDR1 as SEHNR and CDR2 as FQNEAQ (reference sequence). This entry comes from a study of blood T cell repertoires in COVID-19. Clones were read by immunoSEQ multiplex PCR, and TCRdb kept only the in-frame ones, dropping some. This table holds roughly 310,000 clones, approximately 87% found once. The rearrangement links TRBV7-9 to TRBJ1-1; TRBD1 might be the D (6 bases). The sequenced sample was peripheral blood. The receptor was isolated from a woman aged 50 to 60 with active or convalescent COVID-19. The CDR3 spells CASSEQGGTEAFF. The DNA of the CDR3 is TGTGCCAGCAGTGAACAGGGAGGGACTGAAGCTTTCTTT.